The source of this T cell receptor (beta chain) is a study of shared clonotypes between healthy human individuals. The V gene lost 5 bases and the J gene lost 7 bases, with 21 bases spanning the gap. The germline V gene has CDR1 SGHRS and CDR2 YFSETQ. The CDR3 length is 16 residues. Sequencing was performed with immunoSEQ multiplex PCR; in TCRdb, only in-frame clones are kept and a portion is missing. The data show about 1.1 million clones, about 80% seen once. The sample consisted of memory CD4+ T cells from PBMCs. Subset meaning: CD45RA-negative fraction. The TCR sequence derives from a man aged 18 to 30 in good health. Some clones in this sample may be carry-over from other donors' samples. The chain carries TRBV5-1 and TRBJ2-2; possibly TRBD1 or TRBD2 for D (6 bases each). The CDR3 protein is CASRRIAGGRGGELFF. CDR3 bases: TGCGCCAGCAGACGGATCGCCGGGGGCCGGGGCGGGGAGCTGTTTTTT. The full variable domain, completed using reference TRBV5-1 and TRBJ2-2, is KAGVTQTPRYLIKTRGQQVTLSCSPISGHRSVSWYQQTPGQGLQFLFEYFSETQRNKGNFPGRFSGRQFSNSRSEMNVSTLELGDSALYLCASRRIAGGRGGELFFGEGSRLTVL.